These T cell receptor beta chains were read from a single sample in a study of T cells in Graves' hyperthyroidism and ophthalmopathy. TCRdb reanalysed the multiplex PCR reads using MiXCR and keeps one entry per CDR3 protein. Of 550,000 to 700,000 distinct CDR3 sequences in the sample, more than 45% are singletons; the top ten hold under 20%. The sample taken for sequencing was peripheral blood or thyroid tissue (not recorded which). The origin of the receptors is an adult woman with Graves' disease, either hyperthyroidism or ophthalmopathy (not recorded which). CDR3s include the opening cysteine and the closing phenylalanine or tryptophan. The D gene is left open where the match is weak. The listing skips clone size in some rows; elsewhere it reads once, few, many or a size class.

NA | NA | TRBJ1-4 | TRBV20-1 | CSTLDTAGEKLFF | TGCAGCACTCTGGACACTGCGGGTGAAAAACTGTTTTTT
NA | NA | TRBJ2-7 | TRBV7-9 | CASSLAGYYYEQYF | TGTGCCAGCAGCTTAGCGGGATACTACTACGAGCAGTACTTC
many | NA | TRBJ2-6 | TRBV19 | CASMVQTGANVLTF | TGTGCCAGTATGGTGCAAACCGGGGCCAACGTCCTGACTTTC
NA | NA | TRBJ1-5 | TRBV5-6 | CASRRQSSYSNQPQHF | TGTGCCAGCAGACGACAGAGCTCCTATAGCAATCAGCCCCAGCATTTT
NA | TRBD1 | TRBJ2-7 | TRBV20-1 | CSALDRDVYEQYF | TGCAGTGCCTTGGACAGGGACGTGTACGAGCAGTACTTC
many | TRBD1 | TRBJ2-7 | TRBV5-1 | CASSLTGTVSYEQYF | TGCGCCAGCAGCTTGACCGGGACAGTCTCCTACGAGCAGTACTTC
many | TRBD2 | TRBJ2-5 | TRBV19 | CASSRLAGVQETQYF | TGTGCCAGTAGCAGACTAGCGGGAGTTCAAGAGACCCAGTACTTC
many | TRBD2 | TRBJ2-7 | TRBV14 | CASSQAGFGGGSYEQYF | TGTGCCAGCAGCCAAGCAGGCTTCGGGGGGGGATCGTACGAGCAGTACTTC
few | NA | TRBJ2-7 | TRBV27 | CASSQDRVHFRNEQYF | TGTGCCAGCAGCCAAGACAGAGTGCACTTTAGGAACGAGCAGTACTTC
many | NA | TRBJ1-2 | TRBV11-2 | CASSLNPGRGYTF | TGTGCCAGCAGCTTAAATCCGGGAAGGGGCTACACCTTC
NA | NA | TRBJ2-1 | TRBV5-1 | CASSSELGTLEQFF | TGCGCCAGCAGCTCGGAACTAGGGACTCTTGAGCAGTTCTTC
NA | NA | TRBJ2-7 | TRBV7-9 | CASSYHRTYEQYF | TGTGCCAGCAGTTACCACAGAACCTACGAGCAGTACTTC
once | NA | TRBJ2-5 | TRBV2 | CASRGVEETQYF | TGTGCCAGCAGGGGGGTGGAGGAGACCCAGTACTTC
NA | NA | TRBJ1-6 | TRBV30 | CAWSVVGDRGFYNSPLHF | TGTGCCTGGAGTGTAGTAGGAGATCGGGGGTTTTATAATTCACCCCTCCACTTT
NA | NA | TRBJ2-7 | TRBV7-8 | CAGSLTTYEQYF | TGTGCCGGCAGTTTGACCACCTACGAGCAGTACTTC
NA | TRBD1 | TRBJ2-7 | TRBV2 | CASRRLPGGGSEQYF | TGTGCCAGCAGGAGGCTCCCAGGGGGTGGCTCCGAGCAGTACTTC
many | NA | TRBJ2-2 | TRBV20-1 | CSARDRLHGELFF | TGCAGTGCTAGAGATCGTTTGCACGGGGAGCTGTTTTTT
few | NA | TRBJ1-4 | TRBV28 | CASSTPEKLFF | TGTGCCAGCTCTACCCCGGAAAAACTGTTTTTT
many | TRBD1 | TRBJ2-7 | TRBV7-9 | CASSTGQGELYEQYF | TGTGCCAGCAGCACGGGACAGGGGGAGCTCTACGAGCAGTACTTC
few | NA | TRBJ2-2 | TRBV27 | CASSLSPAVSNTGELFF | TGTGCCAGCAGTTTGTCTCCTGCGGTATCGAACACCGGGGAGCTGTTTTTT
NA | NA | TRBJ1-2 | TRBV10-2 | CASTDGLTGPPSYGYTF | TGCGCCAGCACCGATGGGCTAACAGGACCGCCGAGCTATGGCTACACCTTC
many | TRBD1 | TRBJ2-7 | TRBV29-1 | CSVSIRDRGWEQYF | TGCAGCGTTAGCATCCGGGACAGGGGGTGGGAGCAGTACTTC
NA | TRBD2 | TRBJ2-7 | TRBV5-1 | CASSSRDTSGSYEQYF | TGTGCCAGCAGTTCTCGGGACACTAGCGGGAGTTACGAGCAGTACTTC
NA | NA | TRBJ1-1 | TRBV20-1 | CSASMGGSNTEAFF | TGCAGTGCTAGCATGGGGGGATCGAACACTGAAGCTTTCTTT
NA | NA | TRBJ1-1 | TRBV24-1 | CATSDSLDPGLLNTEAFF | TGTGCCACCAGTGACAGCCTTGACCCGGGACTCTTGAACACTGAAGCTTTCTTT
few | NA | TRBJ1-5 | TRBV28 | CASSSVTALQHQPQHF | TGTGCCAGCAGCTCCGTTACAGCCCTCCAGCATCAGCCCCAGCATTTT
many | TRBD2 | TRBJ2-7 | TRBV11-1 | CASSLFGGALAGVLYEQYF | TGTGCCAGCAGCTTATTTGGAGGTGCCTTAGCGGGAGTTCTGTACGAGCAGTACTTC
NA | NA | TRBJ1-2 | TRBV2 | CASRERETGSYGYTF | TGTGCCTCTAGAGAACGGGAGACAGGAAGCTATGGCTACACCTTC
NA | TRBD1 | TRBJ1-2 | TRBV29-1 | CSPDGQGSSGYTF | TGCAGCCCAGACGGACAGGGGTCAAGCGGCTACACCTTC
NA | NA | TRBJ1-1 | TRBV30 | CAWKDWRGLNTEAFF | TGTGCCTGGAAGGATTGGCGGGGCCTGAACACTGAAGCTTTCTTT
NA | NA | TRBJ2-5 | TRBV21-1 | CASSTYRGETQYF | TGTGCCAGCAGCACTTACAGGGGGGAGACCCAGTACTTC
few | TRBD1 | TRBJ2-1 | TRBV7-9 | CASSPGGYNEQFF | TGTGCCAGCAGTCCAGGGGGCTACAATGAGCAGTTCTTC
NA | NA | TRBJ1-5 | TRBV15 | CATSSLGAEENQPQHF | TGTGCCACCAGCAGCTTGGGGGCAGAAGAAAATCAGCCCCAGCATTTT
NA | NA | TRBJ2-1 | TRBV7-9 | CASSLALGEQFF | TGTGCCAGCAGCTTAGCGCTCGGAGAGCAGTTCTTC
NA | NA | TRBJ1-2 | TRBV2 | CASRNPGPNYGYTF | TGTGCCAGCAGGAATCCGGGACCTAACTATGGCTACACCTTC
once | TRBD2 | TRBJ2-5 | TRBV20-1 | CSASGTSGSGGETQYF | TGCAGTGCTAGTGGAACTAGCGGGAGTGGCGGGGAGACCCAGTACTTC
NA | NA | TRBJ2-7 | TRBV20-1 | CSARRAGVGSYEQYF | TGCAGTGCTAGACGCGCAGGGGTGGGGTCCTACGAGCAGTACTTC
many | TRBD1 | TRBJ2-2 | TRBV25-1 | CASSDRTGPTGELFF | TGTGCCAGCAGTGACCGGACAGGTCCCACCGGGGAGCTGTTTTTT